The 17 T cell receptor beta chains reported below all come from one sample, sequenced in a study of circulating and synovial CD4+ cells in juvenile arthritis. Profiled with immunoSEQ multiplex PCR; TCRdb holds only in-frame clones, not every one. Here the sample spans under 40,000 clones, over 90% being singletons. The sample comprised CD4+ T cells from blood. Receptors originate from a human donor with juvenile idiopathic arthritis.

The CDR3 loop reads CASSLAPGGPEKLFF. The DNA of the CDR3 is TGTGCCAGCAGCTTGGCTCCAGGGGGCCCCGAAAAACTGTTTTTT. The V call is TRBV5-5, the J call TRBJ1-4; 8 bases align to TRBD1. CDR1 is SGHKS and CDR2 is YYEKEE in the germline V gene (reference sequence). The CDR3 spans 15 residues. The J segment lost 8 bases and the V segment lost 0 bases, leaving 6 bases of the junction unmatched.

The CDR3 protein is CASSESRTYNSPLHF. CDR3 coding DNA: TGTGCCAGCAGTGAATCACGGACATATAATTCACCCCTCCACTTT. The chain recombines TRBV25-1 with TRBJ1-6, with D maybe TRBD1 (5 bases). This CDR3 spans 15 amino acids. Germline values: CDR1 MGHDK, CDR2 SYGVNS. V was trimmed by 1 base and J by 4 bases, leaving 8 bases between them.

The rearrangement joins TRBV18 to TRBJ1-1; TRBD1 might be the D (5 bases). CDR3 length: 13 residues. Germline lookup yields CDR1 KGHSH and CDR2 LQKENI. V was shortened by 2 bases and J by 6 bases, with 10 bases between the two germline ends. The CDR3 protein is CASSPKQTAEAFF. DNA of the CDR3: TGTGCCAGCTCACCAAAACAGACAGCTGAAGCTTTCTTT.

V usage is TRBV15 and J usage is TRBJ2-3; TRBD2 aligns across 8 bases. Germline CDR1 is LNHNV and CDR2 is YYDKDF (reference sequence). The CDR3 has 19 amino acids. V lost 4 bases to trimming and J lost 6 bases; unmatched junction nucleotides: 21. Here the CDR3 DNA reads TGTGCCACCAGCACACCCCTTTCATCCGGGAGCGGGAGTATCGATACGCAGTATTTT. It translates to CATSTPLSSGSGSIDTQYF.

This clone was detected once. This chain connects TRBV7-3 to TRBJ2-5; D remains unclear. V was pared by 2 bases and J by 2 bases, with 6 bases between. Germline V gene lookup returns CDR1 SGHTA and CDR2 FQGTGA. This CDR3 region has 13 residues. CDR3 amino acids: CASSLVVQETQYF. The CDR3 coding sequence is TGTGCCAGCAGCTTAGTAGTGCAAGAGACCCAGTACTTC.

CDR3 sequence (DNA): TGTGCCTGGAGTGTAAGTCGGTGGGACAGGGATGGCTACACCTTC. This encodes CAWSVSRWDRDGYTF. V usage is TRBV30 and J usage is TRBJ1-2, with TRBD1 identical over 9 bases. The V segment lost 0 bases and the J segment 6 bases; nucleotides outside the gene matches: 8. CDR1 and CDR2 from the germline V gene are GTSNPN and SVGIG (reference sequence). CDR3 length: 15 residues.

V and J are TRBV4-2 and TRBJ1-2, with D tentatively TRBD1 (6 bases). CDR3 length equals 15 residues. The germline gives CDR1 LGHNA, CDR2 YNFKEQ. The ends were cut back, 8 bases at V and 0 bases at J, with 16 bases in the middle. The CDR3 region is CASEKDRTTNYGYTF. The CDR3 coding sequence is TGTGCCAGCGAAAAAGACAGGACAACTAACTATGGCTACACCTTC.

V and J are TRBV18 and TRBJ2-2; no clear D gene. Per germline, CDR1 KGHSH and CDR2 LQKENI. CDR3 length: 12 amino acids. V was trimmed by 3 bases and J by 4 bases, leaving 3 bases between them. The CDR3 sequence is CASSPSTGELFF. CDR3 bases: TGTGCCAGCTCACCCTCCACCGGGGAGCTGTTTTTT.

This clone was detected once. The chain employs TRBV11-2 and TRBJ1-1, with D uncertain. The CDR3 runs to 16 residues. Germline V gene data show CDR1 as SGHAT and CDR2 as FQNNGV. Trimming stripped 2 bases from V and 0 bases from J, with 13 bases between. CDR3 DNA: TGTGCCAGCAGCTTATTCGTAGGCAGGATGAACACTGAAGCTTTCTTT. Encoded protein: CASSLFVGRMNTEAFF.

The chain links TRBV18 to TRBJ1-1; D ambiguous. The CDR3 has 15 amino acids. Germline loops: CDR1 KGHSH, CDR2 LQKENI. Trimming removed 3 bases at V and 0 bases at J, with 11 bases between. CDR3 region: CASSPRGSMNTEAFF. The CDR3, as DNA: TGTGCCAGCTCACCCCGCGGGAGCATGAACACTGAAGCTTTCTTT. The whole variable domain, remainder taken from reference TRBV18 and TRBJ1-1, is NAGVMQNPRHLVRRRGQEARLRCSPMKGHSHVYWYRQLPEEGLKFMVYLQKENIIDESGMPKERFSAEFPKEGPSILRIQQVVRGDSAAYFCASSPRGSMNTEAFFGQGTRLTVV.

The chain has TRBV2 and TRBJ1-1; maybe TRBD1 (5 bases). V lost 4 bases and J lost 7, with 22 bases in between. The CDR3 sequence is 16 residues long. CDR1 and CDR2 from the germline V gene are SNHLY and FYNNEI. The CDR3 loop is CASSGRGGDGGFEAFF. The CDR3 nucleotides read TGTGCCAGCAGTGGTCGGGGGGGGGACGGGGGATTTGAAGCTTTCTTT.

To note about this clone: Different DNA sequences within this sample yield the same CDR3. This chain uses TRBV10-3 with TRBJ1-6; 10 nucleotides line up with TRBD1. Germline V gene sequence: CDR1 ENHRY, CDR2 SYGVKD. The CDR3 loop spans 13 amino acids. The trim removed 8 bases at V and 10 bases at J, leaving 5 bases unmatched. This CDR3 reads CAIGGTGESPLHF. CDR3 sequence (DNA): TGTGCCATCGGGGGGACAGGGGAATCACCCCTCCACTTT.

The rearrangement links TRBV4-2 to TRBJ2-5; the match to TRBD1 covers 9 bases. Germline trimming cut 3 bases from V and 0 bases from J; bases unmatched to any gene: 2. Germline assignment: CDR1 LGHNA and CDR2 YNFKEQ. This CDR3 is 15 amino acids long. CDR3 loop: CASSQGDRDQETQYF. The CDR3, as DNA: TGTGCCAGCAGCCAGGGGGACAGGGACCAAGAGACCCAGTACTTC.

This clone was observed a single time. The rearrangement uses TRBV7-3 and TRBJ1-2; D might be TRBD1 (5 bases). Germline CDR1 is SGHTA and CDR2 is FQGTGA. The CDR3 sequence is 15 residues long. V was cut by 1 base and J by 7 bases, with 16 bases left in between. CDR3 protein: CASSLNAGRQSGYTF. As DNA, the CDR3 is TGTGCCAGCAGCTTAAATGCCGGAAGACAGTCTGGCTACACCTTC.

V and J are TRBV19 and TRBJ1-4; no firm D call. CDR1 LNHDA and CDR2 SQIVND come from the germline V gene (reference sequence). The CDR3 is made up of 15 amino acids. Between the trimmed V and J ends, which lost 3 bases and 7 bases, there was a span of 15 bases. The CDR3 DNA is TGTGCCAGTAGTATTCTCTTCGGGTTGGGTGAAAAACTGTTTTTT. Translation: CASSILFGLGEKLFF.

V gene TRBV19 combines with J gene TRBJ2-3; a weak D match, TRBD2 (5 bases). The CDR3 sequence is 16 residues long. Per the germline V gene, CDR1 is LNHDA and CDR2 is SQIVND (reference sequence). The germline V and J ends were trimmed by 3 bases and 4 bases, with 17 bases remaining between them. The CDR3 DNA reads TGTGCCAGTAGTATCGTGGTCACGCCAGCGGCAGATACGCAGTATTTT. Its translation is CASSIVVTPAADTQYF.

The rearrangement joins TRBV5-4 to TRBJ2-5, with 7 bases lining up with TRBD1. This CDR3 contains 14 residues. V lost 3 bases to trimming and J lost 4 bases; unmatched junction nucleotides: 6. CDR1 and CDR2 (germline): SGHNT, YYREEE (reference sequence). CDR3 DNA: TGTGCCAGCAGCTGGACCGGACAGGTAGAGACCCAGTACTTC. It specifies CASSWTGQVETQYF.